A selection of T cell receptor beta chains follows, all from one sample in a study of neurological immune-mediated disorders. Each CDR3 protein is one row after TCRdb ran MiXCR on the 5' RACE reads. The sample includes tens of thousands of distinct CDR3 sequences, 3% to 3.5% of them seen just once. The sequenced material came from PBMCs. The receptors were gathered from a woman aged 60 to 75 with multiple sclerosis. CDR3s include the opening cysteine and the closing phenylalanine or tryptophan. The D gene is left open where the match is weak. Sizes are listed as once, few, many, or a class for an expanded clone.

length,J,size,D,V,CDR3
14,TRBJ1-2,medium-sized,.,TRBV20-1,CSASPRLLNYGYTF
15,TRBJ2-7,many,.,TRBV5-1,CASSLDGVQGYEQYF
14,TRBJ2-5,many,.,TRBV20-1,CSARGGGAQETQYF
17,TRBJ1-2,many,TRBD1,TRBV12-3/TRBV12-4,CASSLAQGRGVINGYTF
14,TRBJ1-5,many,.,TRBV6-1,CASSDGGSNQPQHF
13,TRBJ2-2,many,.,TRBV3-1,CAAGRDSVGELFF
11,TRBJ2-1,many,.,TRBV20-1,CSASVVNEQFF
14,TRBJ1-5,many,.,TRBV19,CASQMLGADQPQHF
14,TRBJ1-5,many,TRBD1,TRBV5-5,CASSFGQGNQPQHF
13,TRBJ2-7,many,TRBD2,TRBV11-2,CASSGLVGWEQYF
15,TRBJ2-1,many,TRBD1,TRBV6-1,CASLPGQGARNEQFF
16,TRBJ1-1,many,.,TRBV20-1,CSASSSTGQLNTEAFF
14,TRBJ1-2,many,.,TRBV5-1,CASSVTGSGYGYTF
14,TRBJ1-4,many,.,TRBV20-1,CSARVGSTNEKLFF